These T cell receptor beta chains were read from a single sample in a study of T cell repertoires in cytomegalovirus infection. TCRdb itself ran the reads through MiXCR, one entry per CDR3 protein. In the table there are 200,000 to 250,000 distinct CDR3 sequences, 35% to 45% of which are singletons. Antigens for these TCRs are unknown. Sequences were derived from CD8+ T cells from cultured PBMCs, sampled from culture after CMV antigen stimulation. All receptors come from a human donor in good health (CMV status not recorded). Some clones in this sample may be carry-over from other donors' samples. The CDR3 runs from the conserved cysteine through the conserved F or W. The order of the fields is CDR3 DNA, CDR3 protein, D gene, clone size, V gene, J gene. D genes are given only for firm matches. Clone size is stated in some rows and not others, as once, few, many or a class when expanded.

CDR3 DNA: TGTGCCAGCAGCGTAGGGCTAGCGGGAGCAAAGGGATACGAGCAGTACTTC; CDR3 protein: CASSVGLAGAKGYEQYF; D gene: TRBD2; clone size: -; V gene: TRBV9; J gene: TRBJ2-7
CDR3 DNA: TGTGCCAGCAGTTACTCGATGGGCGGCAGGGAGTATGGCTACACCTTC; CDR3 protein: CASSYSMGGREYGYTF; D gene: -; clone size: -; V gene: TRBV6-5; J gene: TRBJ1-2
CDR3 DNA: TGTGCTAGTGGTTTGGTACAGGGATATCAGCCCCAGCATTTT; CDR3 protein: CASGLVQGYQPQHF; D gene: -; clone size: -; V gene: TRBV12-5; J gene: TRBJ1-5
CDR3 DNA: TGTGCCAGCAGCGTAATCCGGGGGGACACAGATACGCAGTATTTT; CDR3 protein: CASSVIRGDTDTQYF; D gene: TRBD2; clone size: few; V gene: TRBV9; J gene: TRBJ2-3
CDR3 DNA: TGCGCCAGCAGCCAATATGGAGATGAGCAGTTCTTC; CDR3 protein: CASSQYGDEQFF; D gene: -; clone size: few; V gene: TRBV4-1; J gene: TRBJ2-1
CDR3 DNA: TGTGCCAGCAGTTCCCCGGATCCGAGAGGTGAGCAGTTCTTC; CDR3 protein: CASSSPDPRGEQFF; D gene: -; clone size: -; V gene: TRBV27; J gene: TRBJ2-1
CDR3 DNA: TGTGCCAGTAGTGCCACGACTAGCGGGGGATGGACAGATACGCAGTATTTT; CDR3 protein: CASSATTSGGWTDTQYF; D gene: TRBD2; clone size: few; V gene: TRBV19; J gene: TRBJ2-3
CDR3 DNA: TGTGCCAGCAGCCCAGCCGGGACAGACATCAACACCATATATTTT; CDR3 protein: CASSPAGTDINTIYF; D gene: TRBD1; clone size: -; V gene: TRBV27; J gene: TRBJ1-3
CDR3 DNA: TGTGCCAGCAGCCTATTCACCCTCGCAGGGGAGCAGTACTTC; CDR3 protein: CASSLFTLAGEQYF; D gene: -; clone size: many; V gene: TRBV28; J gene: TRBJ2-7
CDR3 DNA: TGTGCCAGCAGCCTAAATCGGGGGATCTCCTACAATGAGCAGTTCTTC; CDR3 protein: CASSLNRGISYNEQFF; D gene: -; clone size: -; V gene: TRBV11-2; J gene: TRBJ2-1
CDR3 DNA: TGTGCCAGCAGCCCATCCACAGGGTACGAGCAGTACTTC; CDR3 protein: CASSPSTGYEQYF; D gene: -; clone size: -; V gene: TRBV7-3; J gene: TRBJ2-7
CDR3 DNA: TGTGCCAGCAGCCTCAACAGGGACGACACCGGGGAGCTGTTTTTT; CDR3 protein: CASSLNRDDTGELFF; D gene: -; clone size: few; V gene: TRBV7-6; J gene: TRBJ2-2